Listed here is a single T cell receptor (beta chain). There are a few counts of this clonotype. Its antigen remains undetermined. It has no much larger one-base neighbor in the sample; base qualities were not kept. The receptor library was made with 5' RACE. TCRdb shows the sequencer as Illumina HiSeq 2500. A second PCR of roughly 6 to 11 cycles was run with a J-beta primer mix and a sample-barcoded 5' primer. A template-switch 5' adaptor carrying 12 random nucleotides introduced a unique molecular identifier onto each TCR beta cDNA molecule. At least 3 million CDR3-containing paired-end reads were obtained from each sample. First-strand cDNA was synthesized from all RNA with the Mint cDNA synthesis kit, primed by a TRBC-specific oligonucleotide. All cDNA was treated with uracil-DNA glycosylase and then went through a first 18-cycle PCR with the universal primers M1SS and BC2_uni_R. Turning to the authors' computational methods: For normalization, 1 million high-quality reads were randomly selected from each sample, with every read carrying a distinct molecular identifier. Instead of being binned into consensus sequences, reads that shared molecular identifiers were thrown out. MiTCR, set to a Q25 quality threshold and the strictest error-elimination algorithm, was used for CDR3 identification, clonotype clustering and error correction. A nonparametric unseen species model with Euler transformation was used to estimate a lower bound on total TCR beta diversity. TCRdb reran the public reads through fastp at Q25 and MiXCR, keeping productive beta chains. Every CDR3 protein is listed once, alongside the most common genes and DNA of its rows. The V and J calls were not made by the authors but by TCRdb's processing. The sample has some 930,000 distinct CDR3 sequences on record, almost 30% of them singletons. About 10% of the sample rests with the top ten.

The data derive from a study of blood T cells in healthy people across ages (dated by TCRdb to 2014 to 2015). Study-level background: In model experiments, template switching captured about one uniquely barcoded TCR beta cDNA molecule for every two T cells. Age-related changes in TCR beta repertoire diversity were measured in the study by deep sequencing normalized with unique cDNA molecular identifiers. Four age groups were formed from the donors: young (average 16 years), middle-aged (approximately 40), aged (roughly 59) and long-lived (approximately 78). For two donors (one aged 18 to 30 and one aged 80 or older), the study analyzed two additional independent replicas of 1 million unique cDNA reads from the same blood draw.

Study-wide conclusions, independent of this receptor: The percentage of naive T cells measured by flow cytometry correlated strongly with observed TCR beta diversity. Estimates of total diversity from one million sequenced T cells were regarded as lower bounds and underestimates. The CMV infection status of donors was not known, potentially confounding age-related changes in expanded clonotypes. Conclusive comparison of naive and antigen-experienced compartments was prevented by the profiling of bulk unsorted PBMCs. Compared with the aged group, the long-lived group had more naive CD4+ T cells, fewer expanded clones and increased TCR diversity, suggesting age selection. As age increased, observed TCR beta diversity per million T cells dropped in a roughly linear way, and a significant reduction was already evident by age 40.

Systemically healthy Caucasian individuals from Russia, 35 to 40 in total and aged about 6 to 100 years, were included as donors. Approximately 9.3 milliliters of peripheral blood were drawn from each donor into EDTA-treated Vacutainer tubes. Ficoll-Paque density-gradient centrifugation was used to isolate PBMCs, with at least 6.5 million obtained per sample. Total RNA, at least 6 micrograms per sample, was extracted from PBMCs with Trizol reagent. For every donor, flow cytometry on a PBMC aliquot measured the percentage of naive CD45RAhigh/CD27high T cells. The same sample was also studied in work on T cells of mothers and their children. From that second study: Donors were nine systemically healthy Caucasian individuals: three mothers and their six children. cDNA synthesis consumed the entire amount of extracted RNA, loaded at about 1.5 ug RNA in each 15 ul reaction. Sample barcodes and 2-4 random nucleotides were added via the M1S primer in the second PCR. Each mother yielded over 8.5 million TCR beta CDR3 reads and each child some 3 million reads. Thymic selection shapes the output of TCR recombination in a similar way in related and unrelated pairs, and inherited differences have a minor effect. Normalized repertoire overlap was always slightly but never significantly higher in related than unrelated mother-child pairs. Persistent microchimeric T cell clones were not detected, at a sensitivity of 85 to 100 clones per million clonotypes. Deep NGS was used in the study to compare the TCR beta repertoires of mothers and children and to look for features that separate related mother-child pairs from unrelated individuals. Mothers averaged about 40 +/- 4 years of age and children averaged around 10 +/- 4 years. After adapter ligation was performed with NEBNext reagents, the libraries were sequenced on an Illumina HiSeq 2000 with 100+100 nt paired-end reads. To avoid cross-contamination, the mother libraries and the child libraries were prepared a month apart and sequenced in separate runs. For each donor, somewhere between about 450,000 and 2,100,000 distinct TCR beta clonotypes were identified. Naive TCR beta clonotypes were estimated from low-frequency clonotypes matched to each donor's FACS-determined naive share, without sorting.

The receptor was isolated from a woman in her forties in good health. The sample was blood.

Here is the DNA: TGCGCCAGCAGCCAAAGGGAGGGGAATGGCTACACCTTC. The translation is CASSQREGNGYTF. This sequence uses TRBV4-1 and TRBJ1-2; TRBD1 is perhaps the D gene, given 5 matching bases. V was cut back by 2 bases and J by 6 bases, leaving a gap of 10 bases between them. The CDR3, cysteine through phenylalanine, is 13 amino acids long. This entry keeps only the CDR3 DNA: 39 bases, framed from base 1. According to the germline V gene, CDR1 reads MGHRA and CDR2 reads YSYEKL.